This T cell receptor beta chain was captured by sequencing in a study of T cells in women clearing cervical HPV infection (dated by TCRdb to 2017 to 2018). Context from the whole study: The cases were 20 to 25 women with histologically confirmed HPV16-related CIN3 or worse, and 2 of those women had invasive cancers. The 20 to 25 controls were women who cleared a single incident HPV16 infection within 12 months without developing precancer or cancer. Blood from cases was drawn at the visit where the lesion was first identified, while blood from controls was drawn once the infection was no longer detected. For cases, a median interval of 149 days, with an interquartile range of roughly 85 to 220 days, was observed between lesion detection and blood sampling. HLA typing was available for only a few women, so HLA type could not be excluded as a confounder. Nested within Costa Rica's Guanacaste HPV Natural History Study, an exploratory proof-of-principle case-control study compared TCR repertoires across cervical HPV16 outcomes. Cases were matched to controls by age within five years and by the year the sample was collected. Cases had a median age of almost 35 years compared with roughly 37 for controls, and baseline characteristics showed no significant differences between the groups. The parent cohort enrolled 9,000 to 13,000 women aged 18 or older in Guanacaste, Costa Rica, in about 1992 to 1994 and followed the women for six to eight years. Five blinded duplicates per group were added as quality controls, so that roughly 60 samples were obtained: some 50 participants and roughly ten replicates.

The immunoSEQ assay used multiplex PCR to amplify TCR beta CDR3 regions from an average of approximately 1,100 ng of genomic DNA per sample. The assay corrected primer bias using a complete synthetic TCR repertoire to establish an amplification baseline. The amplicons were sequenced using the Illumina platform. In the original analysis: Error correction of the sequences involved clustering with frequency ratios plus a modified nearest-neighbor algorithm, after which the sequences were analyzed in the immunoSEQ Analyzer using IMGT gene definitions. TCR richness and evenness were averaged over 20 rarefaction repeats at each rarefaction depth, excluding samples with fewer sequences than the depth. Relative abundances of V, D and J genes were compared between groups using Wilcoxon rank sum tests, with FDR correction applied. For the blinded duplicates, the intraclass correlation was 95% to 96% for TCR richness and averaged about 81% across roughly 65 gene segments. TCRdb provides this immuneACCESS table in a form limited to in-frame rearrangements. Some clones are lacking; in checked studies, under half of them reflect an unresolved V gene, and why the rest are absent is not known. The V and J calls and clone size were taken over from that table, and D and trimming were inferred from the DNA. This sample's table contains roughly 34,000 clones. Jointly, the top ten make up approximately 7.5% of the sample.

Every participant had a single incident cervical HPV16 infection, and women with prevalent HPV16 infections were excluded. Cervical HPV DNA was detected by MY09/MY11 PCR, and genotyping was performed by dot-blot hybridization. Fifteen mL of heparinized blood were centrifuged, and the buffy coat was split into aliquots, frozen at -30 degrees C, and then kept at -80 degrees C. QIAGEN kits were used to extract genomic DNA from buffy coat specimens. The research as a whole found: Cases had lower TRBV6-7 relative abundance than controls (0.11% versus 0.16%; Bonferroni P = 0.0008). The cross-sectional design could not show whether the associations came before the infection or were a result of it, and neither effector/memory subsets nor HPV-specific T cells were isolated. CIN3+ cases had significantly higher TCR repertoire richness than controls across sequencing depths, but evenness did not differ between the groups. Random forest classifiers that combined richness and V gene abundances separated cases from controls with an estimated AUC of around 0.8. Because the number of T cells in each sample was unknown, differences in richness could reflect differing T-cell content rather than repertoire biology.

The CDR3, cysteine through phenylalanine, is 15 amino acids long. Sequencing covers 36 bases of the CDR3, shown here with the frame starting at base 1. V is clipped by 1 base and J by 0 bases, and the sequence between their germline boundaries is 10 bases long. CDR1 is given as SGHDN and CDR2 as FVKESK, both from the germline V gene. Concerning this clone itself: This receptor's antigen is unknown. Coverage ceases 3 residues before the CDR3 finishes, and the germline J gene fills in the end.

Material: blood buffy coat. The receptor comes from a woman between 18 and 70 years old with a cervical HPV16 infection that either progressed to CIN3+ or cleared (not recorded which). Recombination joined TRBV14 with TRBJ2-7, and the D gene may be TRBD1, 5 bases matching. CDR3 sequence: CASSQVRQGSYEQYF. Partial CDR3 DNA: TGTGCCAGCAGCCAAGTTCGCCAGGGCTCCTACGAG.